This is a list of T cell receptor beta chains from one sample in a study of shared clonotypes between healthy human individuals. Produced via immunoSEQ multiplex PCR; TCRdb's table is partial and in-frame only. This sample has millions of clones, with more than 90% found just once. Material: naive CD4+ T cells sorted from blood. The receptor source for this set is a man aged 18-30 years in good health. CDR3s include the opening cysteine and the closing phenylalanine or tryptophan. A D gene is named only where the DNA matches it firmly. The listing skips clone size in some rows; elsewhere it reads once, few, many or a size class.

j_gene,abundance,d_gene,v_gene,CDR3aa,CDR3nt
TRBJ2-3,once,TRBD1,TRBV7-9,CASSTGTGFADTQYF,TGTGCCAGCAGCACTGGGACAGGGTTTGCAGATACGCAGTATTTT
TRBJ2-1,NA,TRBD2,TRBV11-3,CASSLLLAGINEQFF,TGTGCCAGCAGCTTATTACTAGCGGGGATCAATGAGCAGTTCTTC
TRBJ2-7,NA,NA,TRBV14,CASSQDMAGEQYF,TGTGCCAGCAGCCAAGATATGGCTGGCGAGCAGTACTTC
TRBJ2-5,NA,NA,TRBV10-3,CAIRSGQTQETQYF,TGTGCCATCAGATCTGGACAGACGCAAGAGACCCAGTACTTC
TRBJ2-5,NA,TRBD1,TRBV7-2,CASSVRQGSETQYF,TGTGCCAGCAGCGTAAGACAGGGCTCAGAGACCCAGTACTTC
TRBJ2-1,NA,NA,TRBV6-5,CASSYSWGQDNEQFF,TGTGCCAGCAGTTACTCTTGGGGGCAGGACAATGAGCAGTTCTTC
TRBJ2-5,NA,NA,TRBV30,CAWSGTSGETQYF,TGTGCCTGGAGTGGTACCAGCGGCGAGACCCAGTACTTC
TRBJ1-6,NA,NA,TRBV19,CASSSVSWDSPLHF,TGTGCCAGTAGTAGTGTGAGTTGGGATTCACCCCTCCACTTT
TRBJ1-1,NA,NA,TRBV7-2,CASSLTGPNTEAFF,TGTGCCAGCAGCTTAACAGGCCCGAACACTGAAGCTTTCTTT
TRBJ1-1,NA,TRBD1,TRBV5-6,CASSSDRATEAFF,TGTGCCAGCAGCTCGGACAGGGCGACTGAAGCTTTCTTT
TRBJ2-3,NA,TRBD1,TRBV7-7,CASSPTGESTDTQYF,TGTGCTAGCAGCCCGACAGGGGAGAGCACAGATACGCAGTATTTT
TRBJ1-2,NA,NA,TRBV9,CASSVEGGGYTF,TGTGCCAGCAGCGTAGAGGGGGGTGGCTACACCTTC
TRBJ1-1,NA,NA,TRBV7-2,CASSLDGRLNTEAFF,TGTGCCAGCAGCTTAGACGGCAGGCTGAACACTGAAGCTTTCTTT
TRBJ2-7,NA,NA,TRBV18,CASSTRPSSYEQYF,TGTGCCAGCTCCACCCGGCCCAGCTCCTACGAGCAGTACTTC
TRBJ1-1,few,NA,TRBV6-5,CASSYSTRNTEAFF,TGTGCCAGCAGTTACTCGACGAGGAACACTGAAGCTTTCTTT
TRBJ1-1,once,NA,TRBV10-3,CAISDRAGDTEAFF,TGTGCCATCAGTGACCGGGCAGGGGACACTGAAGCTTTCTTT
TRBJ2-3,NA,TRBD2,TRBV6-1,CASSEGVGSGVSTDTQYF,TGTGCCAGCAGTGAGGGGGTGGGTAGCGGGGTTAGCACAGATACGCAGTATTTT
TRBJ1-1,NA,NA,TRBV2,CASSPGEYTEAFF,TGTGCCAGCAGTCCAGGGGAGTACACTGAAGCTTTCTTT
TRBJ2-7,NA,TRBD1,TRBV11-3,CASSSGGSYEQYF,TGTGCCAGCAGCTCAGGGGGCTCCTACGAGCAGTACTTC
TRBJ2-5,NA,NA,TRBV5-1,CASSQTRETQYF,TGCGCCAGCAGCCAAACCCGGGAGACCCAGTACTTC
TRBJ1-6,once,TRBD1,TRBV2,CASSETRTGSYNSPLHF,TGTGCCAGCAGTGAAACCCGGACAGGCTCCTATAATTCACCCCTCCACTTT
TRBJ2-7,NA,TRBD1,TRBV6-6,CASSPVRTGISEQYF,TGTGCCAGCAGTCCCGTTCGGACAGGAATTTCCGAGCAGTACTTC
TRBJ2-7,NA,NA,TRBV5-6,CASSLAGAGPYEQYF,TGTGCCAGCAGCTTGGCCGGGGCAGGCCCCTACGAGCAGTACTTC